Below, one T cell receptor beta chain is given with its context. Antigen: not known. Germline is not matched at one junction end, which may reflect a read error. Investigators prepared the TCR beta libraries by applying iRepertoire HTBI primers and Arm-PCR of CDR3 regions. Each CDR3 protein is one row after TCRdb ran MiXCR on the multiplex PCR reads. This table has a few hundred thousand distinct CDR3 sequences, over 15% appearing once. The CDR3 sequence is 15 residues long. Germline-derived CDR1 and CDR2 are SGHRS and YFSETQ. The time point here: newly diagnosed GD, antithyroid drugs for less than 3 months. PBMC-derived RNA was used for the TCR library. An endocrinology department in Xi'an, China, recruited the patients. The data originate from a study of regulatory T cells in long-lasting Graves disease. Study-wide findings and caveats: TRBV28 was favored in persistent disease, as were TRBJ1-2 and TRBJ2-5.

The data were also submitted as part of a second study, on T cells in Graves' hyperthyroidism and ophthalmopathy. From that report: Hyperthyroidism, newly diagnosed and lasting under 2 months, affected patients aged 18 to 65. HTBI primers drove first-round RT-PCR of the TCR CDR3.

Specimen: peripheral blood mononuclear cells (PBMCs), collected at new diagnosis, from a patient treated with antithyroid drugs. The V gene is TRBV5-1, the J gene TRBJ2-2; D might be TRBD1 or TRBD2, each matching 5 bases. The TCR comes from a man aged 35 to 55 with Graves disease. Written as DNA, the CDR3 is TGCGCCAGCAGCTTGGATCGGTCAGGGACCGGGGAGCTGCTTTTT. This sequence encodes CASSLDRSGTGELLF.